The T cell receptor beta chain described here comes from a study of cytomegalovirus exposure and HLA in healthy donors. Regarding this clone: No antigen is known for it.

Data came from immunoSEQ multiplex PCR; TCRdb stores just in-frame clones and leaves some out. Of approximately 49,000 clones in the sample, around 94% were seen once. Study-wide findings and caveats: There were some public TCRs occurring in many donors, but most TCR sequences were rare.

CDR1 is SGDLS and CDR2 is YYNGEE in the germline V gene. CDR3 length: 14 residues. The ends were cut back, 3 bases at V and 0 bases at J, with 4 bases in the middle. What was sequenced was PBMCs. The receptor was isolated from a man aged 18 to 29 in good health and CMV-seronegative. The rearrangement uses TRBV9 and TRBJ2-6, with D hard to call. The CDR3 protein is CASSDNSGANVLTF. In DNA, the CDR3 is TGTGCCAGCAGCGACAACTCTGGGGCCAACGTCCTGACTTTC.